This TCR beta chain comes out of a study of graft-versus-host responses after intestinal transplantation. Study conclusions and caveats: Where graft-donor T cell macrochimerism was present, patients had high graft-versus-host to host-versus-graft clonal ratios in allografts.

The CDR3 length is 15 residues. Germline values: CDR1 SGHRS, CDR2 YFSETQ. The V gene lost 0 bases and the J gene lost 2 bases, with 11 bases spanning the gap. Data came from immunoSEQ multiplex PCR; TCRdb stores just in-frame clones and leaves some out. The table includes some 10,000 clones, 31% detected once. In this sample, this clone is medium-sized. The rearrangement links TRBV5-1 to TRBJ1-2, with D possibly TRBD1 on 6 matching bases. This receptor was identified in a human patient who was an organ donor for intestinal transplantation. The sample here was alloreactive CD4+ T cells from a mixed lymphocyte reaction culture, taken before transplantation. This sample's subset: CFSE-low proliferating T cells sorted from roughly six-day pre-transplant mixed lymphocyte reaction (GvH or HvG direction). DNA of the CDR3: TGCGCCAGCAGCTTGGGCGGGGGCGTAAACTATGGCTACACCTTC. Translating gives CASSLGGGVNYGYTF.